This T cell receptor beta chain was observed in a study of T cell clones after liver transplantation. Here immunoSEQ multiplex PCR was the method, and the copy in TCRdb shows in-frame clones only, minus some. The sample records tens of thousands of clones, roughly 84% being singletons. Germline V lookup: CDR1 MGHRA, CDR2 YSYEKL. This CDR3 contains 16 residues. V shed 0 bases, J shed 6 bases, and the junction held 5 bases outside the gene matches. Unstimulated PBMCs were sorted into CD3+CD4+ and CD3+CD8+ populations. The sample in question was CD4+ T cells from blood, obtained about 50 months after liver transplant. This rearrangement joins TRBV4-1 to TRBJ1-2; 12 bases agree with TRBD1. The source of this sequence is a human patient who received a liver transplant. The T cells may partly be graft donor cells. The CDR3 here is CASSQEPGQGADGYTF. The CDR3 coding sequence is TGCGCCAGCAGCCAAGAACCGGGACAGGGGGCGGATGGCTACACCTTC.